This TCR beta chain is drawn from a study of CD8+CD57+ T cells in acquired aplastic anemia. The wider study: The average for DNA from sorted CD4+ and CD8+ cells was 3.2 ug.

By flow cytometry, patients selected for sequencing had shown an expansion of CD8+CD57+ cells. Patient blood was sampled before any therapy had been received. Points on this clonotype: The antigen is undetermined.

The germline V gene has CDR1 LNHNV and CDR2 YYDKDF (reference sequence). The CDR3 totals 14 residues. Trimming removed 6 bases from V and 4 bases from J, with 12 bases in between. Study observations and caveats: Simpson's diversity of CD8+ cells was not significantly different in patients compared with controls.

TCR beta VDJ combinations and CDR3 sequences were profiled from genomic DNA. Each CDR3 protein is one row after TCRdb ran MiXCR on the reads. The sample has 150,000 to 200,000 distinct CDR3 sequences, 48% seen once. The chain recombines TRBV15 with TRBJ2-2, with D perhaps TRBD1 (5 bases). This clonotype was obtained from a human donor with aplastic anemia. Input material: sorted CD4+, CD8+, or CD8+CD57+ T cells (not recorded which) from PBMCs. CDR3: CATRIRQSTGELFF. In nucleotides, the CDR3 is TGTGCCACCAGAATCCGACAGTCCACCGGGGAGCTGTTTTTT.